Sequencing of this T cell receptor beta chain was carried out in a study of T cell responses to AZD1222 COVID-19 vaccine. Sequenced by immunoSEQ multiplex PCR; TCRdb stores in-frame clones only, minus some. This table holds tens of thousands of clones, 80% found once. This CDR3 is built from 14 residues. The germline V and J ends were trimmed by 4 bases and 1 base, with 11 bases remaining between them. The starting material was peripheral blood, obtained on day 0 of AZD1222 vaccination. The rearrangement joins TRBV5-3 to TRBJ2-5; possible D gene TRBD1, 6 bases. TRBV5-3 is given ORF status, its function remaining uncertain. The sequence came from an adult in good health. CDR3 protein: CARSPGQSQETQYF. The CDR3 DNA sequence: TGTGCCAGAAGCCCTGGACAGAGCCAAGAGACCCAGTACTTC.